This T cell receptor beta chain was sequenced for a study of shared clonotypes between healthy human individuals. Points on this clone: Antigen: not known.

Donors comprised only Caucasian adults living in Nashville, Tennessee. Every subset's genomic DNA went evenly onto several immunoSEQ plates. Method: immunoSEQ multiplex PCR; TCRdb's copy keeps in-frame clones and lacks some. The repertoire holds about 1.1 million clones, with around 78% as singletons. V lost 3 bases and J lost 9, with 8 bases in between. The length of the CDR3 is 11 residues. CDR1 is MDHEN and CDR2 is SYDVKM in the germline V gene. Overall study results and limits: The generation probabilities recorded for non-shared clonotypes fell below those of clonotypes shared by all four donors. Memory subsets had estimated richness that was generally smaller than that of naive subsets.

This chain uses TRBV28 with TRBJ1-1, with TRBD1 as a possible D gene (6 bases). The sequenced sample consisted of memory CD4+ T cells from PBMCs. Subset here: CD45RA-negative fraction. This sequence was found in a man aged 18 to 29 in good health. Some clones in this sample may be carry-over from other donors' samples. The CDR3 loop reads CASSFGQQAFF. In DNA form, the CDR3 reads TGTGCCAGCAGTTTCGGACAGCAAGCTTTCTTT.